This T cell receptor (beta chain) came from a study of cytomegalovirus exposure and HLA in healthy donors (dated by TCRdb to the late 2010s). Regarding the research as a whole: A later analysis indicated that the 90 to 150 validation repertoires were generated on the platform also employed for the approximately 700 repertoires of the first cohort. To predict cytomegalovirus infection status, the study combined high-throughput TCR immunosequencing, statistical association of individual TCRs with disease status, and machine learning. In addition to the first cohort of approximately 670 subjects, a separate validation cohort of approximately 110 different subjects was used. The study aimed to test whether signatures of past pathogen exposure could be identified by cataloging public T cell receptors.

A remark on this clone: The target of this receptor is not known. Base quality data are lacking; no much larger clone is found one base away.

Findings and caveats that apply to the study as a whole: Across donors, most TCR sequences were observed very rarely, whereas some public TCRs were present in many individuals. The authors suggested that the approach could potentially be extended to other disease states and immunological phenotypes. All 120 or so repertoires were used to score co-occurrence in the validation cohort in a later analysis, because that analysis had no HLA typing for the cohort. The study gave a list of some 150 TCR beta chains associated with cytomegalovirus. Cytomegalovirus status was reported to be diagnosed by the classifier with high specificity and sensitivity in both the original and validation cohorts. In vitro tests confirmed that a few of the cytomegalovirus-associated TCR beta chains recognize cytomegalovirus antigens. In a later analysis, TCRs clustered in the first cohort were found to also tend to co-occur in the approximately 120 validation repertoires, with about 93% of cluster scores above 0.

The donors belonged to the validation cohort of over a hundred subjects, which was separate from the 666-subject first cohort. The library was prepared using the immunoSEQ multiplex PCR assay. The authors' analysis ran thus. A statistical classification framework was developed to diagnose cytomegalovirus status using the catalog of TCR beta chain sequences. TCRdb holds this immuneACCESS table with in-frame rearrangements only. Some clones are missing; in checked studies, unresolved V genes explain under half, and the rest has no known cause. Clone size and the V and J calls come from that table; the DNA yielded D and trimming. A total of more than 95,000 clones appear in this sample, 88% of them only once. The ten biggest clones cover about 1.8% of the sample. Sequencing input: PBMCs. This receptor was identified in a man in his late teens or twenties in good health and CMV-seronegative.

CDR3 loop: CASSSEFPLAVYEQYF. The DNA sequence follows: TGTGCCAGCAGCTCCGAATTCCCGCTAGCGGTTTACGAGCAGTACTTC. In this chain, TRBV7-9 is recombined with TRBJ2-7, and 7 junctional nucleotides match TRBD2. In the germline V gene (reference sequence), CDR1 corresponds to SEHNR and CDR2 to FQNEAQ. Trimming removed 4 bases from V and 4 bases from J; the gene matches leave 13 bases unexplained. Reading from cysteine to phenylalanine, the CDR3 counts 16 amino acids. The CDR3 DNA has 48 bases and is translated from base 1.